These 5 T cell receptor beta chains share one sample of origin, sequenced in a study of blood T cells in healthy people across ages. Through a sample-barcoded 5' primer and a J-beta primer mix, a second PCR was run for roughly 7 to 11 cycles. TCRdb recomputed calls from the 5' RACE reads with MiXCR, one row per CDR3 protein. The data hold fewer than 750,000 distinct CDR3 sequences, with more than 45% observed a single time. Source material: blood. These receptors were collected from a woman aged 80 or over in good health.

This clonotype was recorded many times. J is TRBJ2-1 and V is TRBV7-2, with TRBD2 identical over 7 bases. Germline V gene sequence: CDR1 SGHTA, CDR2 FQGNSA. The CDR3 runs 14 residues. The V segment lost 6 bases and the J segment 4 bases; nucleotides outside the gene matches: 6. The CDR3 region has the DNA TGTGCCAGCAGTCCTAGCGGAGCGTACAATGAGCAGTTCTTC. Translated, it gives CASSPSGAYNEQFF.

This clonotype has at least ten counts. CDR3 in DNA: TGTGCCAGCAGCTTCACCACGGCGGGACAATACGAGCAGTACTTC. This encodes CASSFTTAGQYEQYF. The chain uses TRBV11-2 and TRBJ2-7; D assignment may be TRBD1 or TRBD2 (6 bases each). The V gene lost 3 bases and the J gene lost 4 bases, with 16 bases spanning the gap. This CDR3 comprises 15 residues. Germline V gives CDR1 SGHAT, CDR2 FQNNGV.

This clonotype has a count of ten or more. The chain is built from TRBV20-1 and TRBJ2-7; 7 nucleotides line up with TRBD1. Unmatched junction bases numbered 11, after V lost 6 bases and J lost 0 bases. CDR3 length: 15 amino acids. Looked up from germline, CDR1 is DFQATT and CDR2 is SNEGSKA (reference sequence). The CDR3 is CSAFPGTVSSYEQYF. The CDR3, as DNA: TGCAGTGCGTTCCCCGGGACAGTGAGCTCCTACGAGCAGTACTTC.

The rearrangement joins TRBV20-1 to TRBJ2-5; 8 positions agree with TRBD1. Germline CDR1 and CDR2: DFQATT and SNEGSKA (reference sequence). There are 15 residues in the CDR3. After removal of 5 bases from V and 1 base from J, the junction contained 9 bases not matched to a gene. Here the CDR3 DNA reads TGCAGTGCTCATCAGGACAGGGATATCCAAGAGACCCAGTACTTC. This gives the protein CSAHQDRDIQETQYF.

The rearrangement uses TRBV6-5 and TRBJ1-2; the match to TRBD1 covers 9 bases. CDR3 length equals 17 residues. J gave up 7 bases and V 3 bases, and 15 bases lay outside the gene matches. Germline values: CDR1 MNHEY, CDR2 SVGAGI. The CDR3 here is CASSYSTGGGIKGGYTF. The CDR3, as DNA: TGTGCCAGCAGTTATTCTACAGGGGGCGGTATAAAGGGTGGCTACACCTTC.